The clone carrying this T cell receptor (beta chain) was seen only a few times. Its antigen is not known. The data derive from a study of Graves' ophthalmopathy and Graves' hyperthyroidism. Study-level information: Ahead of any treatment, peripheral blood was obtained at the initial diagnosis. General study findings and limits: Ophthalmopathy could be told apart from stable hyperthyroidism by a 13-signature model (about 88% sensitivity, 70% to 84% specificity).

Using RNA transcripts, the TCR beta CDR3 regions were amplified. An initial RT-PCR round employing HTBI primers preceded a second-round multiplex PCR. TCRdb reanalysed the multiplex PCR reads using MiXCR and keeps one entry per CDR3 protein. The sample lists almost 750,000 distinct CDR3 sequences, approximately 40% seen once, with roughly 46% in the top ten. There are 13 residues in the CDR3. V lost 1 base and J lost 8, with 11 bases in between. Germline CDR1 and CDR2: LGHDT and YNNKEL (reference sequence). Presentation of ophthalmopathy in the donors involved moderate-to-severe activity, CAS ≥3, NOSPECS ≥4 and a duration under 3 months. Lactation, pregnancy, uncontrolled infections and other autoimmune diseases were all grounds for excluding patients.

The sequence came from an adult man with Graves' ophthalmopathy. Sequenced input: peripheral blood. The V call is TRBV3-1, the J call TRBJ1-1; D is unresolved. In DNA form, the CDR3 reads TGTGCCAGCAGCCAAGTGGTGGAAGCAGAAGCTTTCTTT. It is translated as CASSQVVEAEAFF.